The 3 T cell receptor beta chains given below trace back to one sample, sequenced in a study of T cell repertoires in cytomegalovirus infection. For these receptors, no antigen is known. TCRdb reprocessed the reads via MiXCR and lists one record per CDR3 protein. Of about 770,000 distinct CDR3 sequences listed, 29% are singletons. Sequences were derived from cultured CD8+ T cells from PBMCs, sampled from culture after CMV antigen stimulation. The receptor source for this set is a human donor in good health (CMV status not recorded). Some clones in this sample may be carry-over from other donors' samples.

This rearrangement joins TRBV6-2 or TRBV6-3 to TRBJ1-5; a weak D match, TRBD1 (6 bases). V lost 4 bases to trimming and J lost 8 bases, with 15 bases between them. CDR1 and CDR2 (germline): MNHEY, SVGEGT. This CDR3 comprises 14 residues. CDR3 loop: CASSSLGTFEPQHF. Written as DNA, the CDR3 is TGTGCCAGCAGTTCTCTCGGGACATTCGAGCCCCAGCATTTT.

This chain connects TRBV7-9 to TRBJ1-1; D not certain. Germline lookup yields CDR1 SEHNR and CDR2 FQNEAQ (reference sequence). The V end lost 5 bases, the J end lost 2 bases, and 18 bases lay between the germline ends. CDR3 length: 16 residues. CDR3 loop: CASSPSIPRPNTEAFF. CDR3 nucleotide sequence: TGTGCCAGCAGCCCCTCCATCCCCAGGCCCAACACTGAAGCTTTCTTT.

This clonotype was observed at least ten times. The chain has TRBV7-2 and TRBJ2-1; tentatively, D is TRBD1 (5 bases). The CDR3 runs 15 residues. The germline V gene encodes CDR1 SGHTA and CDR2 FQGNSA. V shed 3 bases and J shed 4 bases, with 13 bases lying between them. This chain's CDR3 is CASSFVSDSYNEQFF. In DNA form, the CDR3 reads TGTGCCAGCAGCTTTGTGTCAGACAGTTACAATGAGCAGTTCTTC.